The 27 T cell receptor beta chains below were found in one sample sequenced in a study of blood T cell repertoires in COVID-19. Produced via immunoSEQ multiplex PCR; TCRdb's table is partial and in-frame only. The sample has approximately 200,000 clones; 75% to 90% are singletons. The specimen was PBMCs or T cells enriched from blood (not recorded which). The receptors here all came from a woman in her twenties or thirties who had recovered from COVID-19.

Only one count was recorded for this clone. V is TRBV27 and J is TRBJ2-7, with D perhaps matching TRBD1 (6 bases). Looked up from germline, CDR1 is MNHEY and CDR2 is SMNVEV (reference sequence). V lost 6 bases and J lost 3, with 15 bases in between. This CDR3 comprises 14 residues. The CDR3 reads CASSTGIVGYEQYF. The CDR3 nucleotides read TGTGCCAGCAGCACAGGGATTGTAGGCTACGAGCAGTACTTC.

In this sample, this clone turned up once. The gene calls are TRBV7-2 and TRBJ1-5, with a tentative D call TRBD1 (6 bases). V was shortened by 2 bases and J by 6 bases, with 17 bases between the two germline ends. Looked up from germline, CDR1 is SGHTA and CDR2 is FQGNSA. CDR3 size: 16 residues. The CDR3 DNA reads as TGTGCCAGCAGCTTATTTACGGGGGGCGCGGGTCAGCCCCAGCATTTT. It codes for CASSLFTGGAGQPQHF. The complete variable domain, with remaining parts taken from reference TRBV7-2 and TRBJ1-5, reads GAGVSQSPSNKVTEKGKDVELRCDPISGHTALYWYRQSLGQGLEFLIYFQGNSAPDKSGLPSDRFSAERTGGSVSTLTIQRTQQEDSAVYLCASSLFTGGAGQPQHFGDGTRLSIL.

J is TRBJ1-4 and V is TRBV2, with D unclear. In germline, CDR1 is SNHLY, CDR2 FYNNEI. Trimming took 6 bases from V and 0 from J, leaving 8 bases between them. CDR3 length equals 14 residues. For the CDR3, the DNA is TGTGCCAGCAGAGCAGCGTCAACTAATGAAAAACTGTTTTTT. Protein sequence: CASRAASTNEKLFF.

DNA for the CDR3: TGTGCCAGCAGAACGACTAGCGGGAGCACAGATACGCAGTATTTT. Translated, it gives CASRTTSGSTDTQYF. V and J are TRBV11-3 and TRBJ2-3; 10 bases fit TRBD2. Germline assignment: CDR1 SGHNT and CDR2 YENEEA. CDR3 size: 15 residues. V shed 6 bases and J 0 bases; nucleotides not matched to a gene: 3.

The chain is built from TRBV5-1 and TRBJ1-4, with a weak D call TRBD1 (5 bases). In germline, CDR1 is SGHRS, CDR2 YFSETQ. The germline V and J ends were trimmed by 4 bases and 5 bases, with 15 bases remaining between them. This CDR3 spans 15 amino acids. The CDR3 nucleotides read TGCGCCAGCAGCAGGACATCGGGTCTAAATGAAAAACTGTTTTTT. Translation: CASSRTSGLNEKLFF.

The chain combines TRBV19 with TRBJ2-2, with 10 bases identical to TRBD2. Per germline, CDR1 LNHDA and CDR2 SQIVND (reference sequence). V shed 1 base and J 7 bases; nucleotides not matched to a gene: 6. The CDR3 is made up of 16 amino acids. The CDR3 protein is CASSIALAGVGGELFF. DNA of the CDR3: TGTGCCAGTAGTATAGCCCTAGCGGGAGTCGGCGGGGAGCTGTTTTTT.

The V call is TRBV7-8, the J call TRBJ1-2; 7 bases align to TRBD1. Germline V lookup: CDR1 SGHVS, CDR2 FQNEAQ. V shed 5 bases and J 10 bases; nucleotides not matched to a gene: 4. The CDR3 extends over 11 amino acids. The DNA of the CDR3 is TGTGCCAGCAGCACGGGACAGACCTACACCTTC. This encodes CASSTGQTYTF.

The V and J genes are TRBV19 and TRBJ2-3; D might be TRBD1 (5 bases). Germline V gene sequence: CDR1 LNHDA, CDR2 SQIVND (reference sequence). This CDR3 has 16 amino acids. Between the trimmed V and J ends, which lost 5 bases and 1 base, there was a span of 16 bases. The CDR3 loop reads CASSQGEVYGTDTQYF. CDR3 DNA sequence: TGTGCCAGTAGTCAGGGTGAAGTCTATGGCACAGATACGCAGTATTTT.

CDR3 protein: CASSQDQTLRTPNTGELFF. The CDR3 DNA reads TGTGCCAGCAGCCAAGATCAAACCCTCCGGACACCGAACACCGGGGAGCTGTTTTTT. V is TRBV3-1 (or the pseudogene TRBV3-2) and J is TRBJ2-2; D might be TRBD1 (5 bases). Between the trimmed V and J ends, which lost 0 bases and 0 bases, there was a span of 17 bases. CDR3 length equals 19 residues. From germline, CDR1 is LGHDT and CDR2 YNNKEL (reference sequence).

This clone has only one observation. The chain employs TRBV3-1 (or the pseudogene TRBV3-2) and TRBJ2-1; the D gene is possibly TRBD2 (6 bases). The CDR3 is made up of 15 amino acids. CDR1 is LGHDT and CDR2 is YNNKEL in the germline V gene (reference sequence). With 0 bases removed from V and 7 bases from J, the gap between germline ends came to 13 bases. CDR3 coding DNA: TGTGCCAGCAGCCAAGAAGGGGACTCCTTAAATGAGCAGTTCTTC. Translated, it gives CASSQEGDSLNEQFF.

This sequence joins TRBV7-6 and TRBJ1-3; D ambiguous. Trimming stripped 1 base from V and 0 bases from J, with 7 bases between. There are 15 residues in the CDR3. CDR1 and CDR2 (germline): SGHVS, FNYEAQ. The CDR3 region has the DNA TGTGCCAGCAGCTTAGAGCCAGGCTCTGGAAACACCATATATTTT. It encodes CASSLEPGSGNTIYF.

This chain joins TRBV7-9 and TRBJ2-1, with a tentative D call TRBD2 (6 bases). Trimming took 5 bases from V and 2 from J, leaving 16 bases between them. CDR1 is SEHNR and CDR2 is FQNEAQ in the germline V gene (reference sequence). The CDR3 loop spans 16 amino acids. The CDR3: CASSPDGTPTYNEQFF. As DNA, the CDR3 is TGTGCCAGCAGCCCGGATGGGACTCCGACCTACAATGAGCAGTTCTTC.

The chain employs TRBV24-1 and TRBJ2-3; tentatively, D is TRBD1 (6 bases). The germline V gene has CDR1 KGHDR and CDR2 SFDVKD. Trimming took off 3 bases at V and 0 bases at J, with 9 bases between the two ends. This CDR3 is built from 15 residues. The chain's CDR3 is CATSDGQRSTDTQYF. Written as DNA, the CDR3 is TGTGCCACCAGTGATGGACAGAGAAGCACAGATACGCAGTATTTT.

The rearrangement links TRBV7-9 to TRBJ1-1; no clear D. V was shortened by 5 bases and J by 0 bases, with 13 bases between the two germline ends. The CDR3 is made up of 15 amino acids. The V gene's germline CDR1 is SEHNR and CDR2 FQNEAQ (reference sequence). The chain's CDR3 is CASSGGPGMNTEAFF. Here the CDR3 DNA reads TGTGCCAGCAGCGGCGGCCCCGGCATGAACACTGAAGCTTTCTTT.

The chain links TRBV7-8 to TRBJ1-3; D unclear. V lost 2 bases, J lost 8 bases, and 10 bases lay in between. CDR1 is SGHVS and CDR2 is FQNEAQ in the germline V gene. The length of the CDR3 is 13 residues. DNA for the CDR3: TGTGCCAGCAGCTTACAAGTTTCGGACACCATATATTTT. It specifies CASSLQVSDTIYF.

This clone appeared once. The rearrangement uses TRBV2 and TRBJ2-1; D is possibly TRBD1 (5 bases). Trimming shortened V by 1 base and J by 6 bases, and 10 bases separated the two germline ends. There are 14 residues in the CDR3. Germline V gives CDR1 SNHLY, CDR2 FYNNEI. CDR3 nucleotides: TGTGCCAGCAGTGAAGGTCAGGGCAGCAATGAGCAGTTCTTC. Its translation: CASSEGQGSNEQFF.

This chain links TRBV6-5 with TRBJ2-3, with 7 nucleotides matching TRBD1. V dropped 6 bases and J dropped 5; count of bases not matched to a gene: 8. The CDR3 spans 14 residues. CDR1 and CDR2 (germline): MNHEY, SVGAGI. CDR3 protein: CASRRQGSRDTQYF. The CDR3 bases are TGTGCCAGCAGGCGACAGGGTTCGAGAGATACGCAGTATTTT.

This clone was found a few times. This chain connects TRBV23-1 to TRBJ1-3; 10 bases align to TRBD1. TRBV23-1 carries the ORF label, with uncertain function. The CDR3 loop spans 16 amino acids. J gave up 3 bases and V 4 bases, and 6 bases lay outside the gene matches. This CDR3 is CASSPRGTGDGNTIYF. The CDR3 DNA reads TGCGCCAGCAGTCCCCGCGGGACAGGGGATGGAAACACCATATATTTT.

Here the CDR3 reads CASSQEPAGGPLDTQYF. DNA for the CDR3: TGCGCCAGCAGCCAAGAGCCAGCGGGGGGGCCCTTAGATACGCAGTATTTT. The V gene is TRBV4-1, the J gene TRBJ2-3; 10 nucleotides agree with TRBD2. The CDR3 runs 17 residues. Germline V gives CDR1 MGHRA, CDR2 YSYEKL. The J segment lost 5 bases and the V segment lost 0 bases, leaving 8 bases of the junction unmatched.

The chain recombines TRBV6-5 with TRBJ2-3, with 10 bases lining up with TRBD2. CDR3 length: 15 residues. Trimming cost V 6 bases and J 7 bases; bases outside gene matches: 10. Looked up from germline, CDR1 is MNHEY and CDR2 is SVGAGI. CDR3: CASSPTSGAHNTQYF. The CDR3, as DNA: TGTGCCAGCAGCCCCACTAGCGGGGCCCATAATACGCAGTATTTT.

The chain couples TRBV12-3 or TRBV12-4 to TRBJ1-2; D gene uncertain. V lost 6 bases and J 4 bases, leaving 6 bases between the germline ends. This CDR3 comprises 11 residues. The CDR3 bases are TGTGCCAGCAGCCACAGCTATGGCTACACCTTC. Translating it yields CASSHSYGYTF.

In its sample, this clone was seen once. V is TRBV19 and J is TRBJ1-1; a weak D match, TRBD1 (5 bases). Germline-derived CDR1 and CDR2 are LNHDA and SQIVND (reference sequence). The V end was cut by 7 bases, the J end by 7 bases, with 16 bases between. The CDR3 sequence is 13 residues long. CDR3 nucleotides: TGTGCCAGTACCCCCGTGTGGGGCAGTGAAGCTTTCTTT. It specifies CASTPVWGSEAFF.

Here the CDR3 reads CSVGTDYGYTF. The CDR3 nucleotides are TGCAGCGTTGGCACGGACTATGGCTACACCTTC. V gene TRBV29-1 combines with J gene TRBJ1-2; no firm D call. The CDR3 runs 11 residues. The V end lost 4 bases, the J end lost 3 bases, and 6 bases lay between the germline ends. Per the germline V gene, CDR1 is SQVTM and CDR2 is ANQGSEA.

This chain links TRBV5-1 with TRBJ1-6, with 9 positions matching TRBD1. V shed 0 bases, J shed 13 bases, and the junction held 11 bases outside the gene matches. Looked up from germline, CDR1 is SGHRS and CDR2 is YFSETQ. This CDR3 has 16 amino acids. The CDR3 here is CASSLAGDRDSRPLHF. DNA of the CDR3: TGCGCCAGCAGCTTGGCGGGGGACAGGGACAGTCGGCCCCTCCACTTT.

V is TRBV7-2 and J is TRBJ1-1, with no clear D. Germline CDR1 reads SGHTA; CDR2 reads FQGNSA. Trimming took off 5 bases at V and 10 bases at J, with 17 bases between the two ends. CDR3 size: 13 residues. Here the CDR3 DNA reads TGTGCCAGCAGCCCTGGGCCCCCCAATGGAGCTTTCTTT. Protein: CASSPGPPNGAFF.

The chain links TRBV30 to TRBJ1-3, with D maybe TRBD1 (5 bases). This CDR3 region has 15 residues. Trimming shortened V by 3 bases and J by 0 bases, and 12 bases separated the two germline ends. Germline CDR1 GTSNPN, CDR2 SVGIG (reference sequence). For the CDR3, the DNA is TGTGCCTGGAGAGCAGGGTTTAACTCTGGAAACACCATATATTTT. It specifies CAWRAGFNSGNTIYF.

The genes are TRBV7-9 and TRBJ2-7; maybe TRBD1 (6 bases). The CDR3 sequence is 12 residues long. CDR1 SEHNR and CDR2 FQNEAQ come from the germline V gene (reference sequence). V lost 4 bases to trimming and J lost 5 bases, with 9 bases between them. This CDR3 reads CASSYPGDEQYF. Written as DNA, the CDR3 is TGTGCCAGCAGCTACCCAGGGGACGAGCAGTACTTC.